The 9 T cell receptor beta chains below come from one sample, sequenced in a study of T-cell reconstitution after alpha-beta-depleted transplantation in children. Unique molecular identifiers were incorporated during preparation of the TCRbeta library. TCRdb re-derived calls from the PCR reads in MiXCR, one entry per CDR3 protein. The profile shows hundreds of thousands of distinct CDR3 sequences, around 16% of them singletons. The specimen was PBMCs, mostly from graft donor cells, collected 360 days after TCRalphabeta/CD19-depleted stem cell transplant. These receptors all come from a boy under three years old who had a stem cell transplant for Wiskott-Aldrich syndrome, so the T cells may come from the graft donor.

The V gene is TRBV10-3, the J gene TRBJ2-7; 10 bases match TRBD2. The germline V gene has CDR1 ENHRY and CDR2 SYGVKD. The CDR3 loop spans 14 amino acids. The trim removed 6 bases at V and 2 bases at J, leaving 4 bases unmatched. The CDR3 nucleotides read TGTGCCATCAGAGCGAGCGGGAGGGCCTACGAGCAGTACTTC. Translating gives CAIRASGRAYEQYF.

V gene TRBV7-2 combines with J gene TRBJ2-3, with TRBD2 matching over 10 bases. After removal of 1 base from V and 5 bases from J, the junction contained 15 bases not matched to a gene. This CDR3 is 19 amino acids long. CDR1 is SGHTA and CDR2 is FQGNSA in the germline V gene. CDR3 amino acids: CASSLVLGLLAGGGDTQYF. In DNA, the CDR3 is TGTGCCAGCAGCTTAGTGCTTGGGCTTTTAGCGGGAGGAGGAGATACGCAGTATTTT.

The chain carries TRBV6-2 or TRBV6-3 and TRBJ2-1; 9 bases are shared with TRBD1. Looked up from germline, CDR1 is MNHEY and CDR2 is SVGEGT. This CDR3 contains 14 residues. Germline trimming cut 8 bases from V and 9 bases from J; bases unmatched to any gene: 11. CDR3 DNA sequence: TGTGCCAGCCTAGACAGGGGGGGATTGGTTGAGCAGTTCTTC. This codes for CASLDRGGLVEQFF.

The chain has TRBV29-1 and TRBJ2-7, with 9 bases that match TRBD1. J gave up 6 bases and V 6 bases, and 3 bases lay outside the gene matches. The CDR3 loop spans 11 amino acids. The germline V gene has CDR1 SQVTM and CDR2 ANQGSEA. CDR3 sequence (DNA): TGCAGCGTGACGGACAGGGGCGAGCAGTACTTC. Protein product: CSVTDRGEQYF.

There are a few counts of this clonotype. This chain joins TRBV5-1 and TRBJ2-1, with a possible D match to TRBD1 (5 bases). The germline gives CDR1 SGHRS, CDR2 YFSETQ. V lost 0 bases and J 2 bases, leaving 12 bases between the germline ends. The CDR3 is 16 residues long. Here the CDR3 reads CASSLAGLSTYNEQFF. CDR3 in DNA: TGCGCCAGCAGCTTGGCAGGGCTCTCAACCTACAATGAGCAGTTCTTC.

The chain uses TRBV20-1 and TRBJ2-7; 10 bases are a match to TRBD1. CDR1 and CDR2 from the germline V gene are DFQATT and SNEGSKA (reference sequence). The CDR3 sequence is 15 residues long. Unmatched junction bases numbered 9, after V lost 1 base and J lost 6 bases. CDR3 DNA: TGCAGTGCTAGAGGTCCGCGGGACAGGGGAACCGAGCAGTACTTC. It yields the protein CSARGPRDRGTEQYF.

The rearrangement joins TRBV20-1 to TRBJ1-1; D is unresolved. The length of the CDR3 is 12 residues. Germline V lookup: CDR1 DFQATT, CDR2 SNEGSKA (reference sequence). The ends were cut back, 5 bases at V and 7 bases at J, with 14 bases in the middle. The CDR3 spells CSAAGWANEAFF. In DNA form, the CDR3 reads TGCAGTGCTGCCGGCTGGGCTAATGAAGCTTTCTTT.

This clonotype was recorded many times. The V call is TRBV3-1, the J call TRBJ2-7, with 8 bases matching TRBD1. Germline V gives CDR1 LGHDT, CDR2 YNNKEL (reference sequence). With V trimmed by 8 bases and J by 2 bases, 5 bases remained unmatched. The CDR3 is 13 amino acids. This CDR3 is CASSWGQAYEQYF. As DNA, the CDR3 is TGTGCCAGCTCTTGGGGACAGGCCTACGAGCAGTACTTC.

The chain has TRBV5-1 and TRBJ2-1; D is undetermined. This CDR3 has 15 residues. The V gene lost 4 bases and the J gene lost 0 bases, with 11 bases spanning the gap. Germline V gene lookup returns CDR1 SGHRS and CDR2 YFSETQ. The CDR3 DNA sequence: TGCGCCAGCAGCGGGTCCTACGGCTCCTACAATGAGCAGTTCTTC. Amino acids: CASSGSYGSYNEQFF.